This T cell receptor beta chain was profiled in a study of cytomegalovirus exposure and HLA in healthy donors. This CDR3 is built from 12 residues. Trimming removed 7 bases from V and 3 bases from J, with 7 bases in between. Germline V lookup: CDR1 MNHEY, CDR2 SVGAGI. With 60 Vbeta and 13 Jbeta primers, the PCR was carried out. Using immunoSEQ multiplex PCR, the repertoire was profiled, and TCRdb retains in-frame clones only, with some absent. Counted here are about 140,000 clones, approximately 82% occurring once; the ten biggest clones make up 3% to 3.5%. Sequenced sample: PBMCs. The clonotype was recovered from a man in his forties or fifties in good health and CMV-seronegative. The gene calls are TRBV6-5 and TRBJ2-1, with D possibly matching TRBD1 (5 bases). As DNA, the CDR3 is TGTGCCAGCACAGGGAACTACAATGAGCAGTTCTTC. Its protein product is CASTGNYNEQFF.